This T cell receptor beta chain came from a study of T cell responses to AZD1222 COVID-19 vaccine (dated by TCRdb to 2020 to 2022). In the study overall: AZD1222 recipients given second doses at about 4 weeks or at about 12 weeks were pooled, since spike-specific TCR depth and breadth were not found to differ between the two schedules. TCR sequencing was performed for more than 230 trial participants, of whom roughly 200 were given two doses of AZD1222 and around 25 were given two doses of MenACWY control vaccine. Trial participants were enrolled into age subgroups of 18-55, 56-69 and 70-plus years, which contained around 150, 29 and 61 TCR-sequenced participants, respectively. The full study reports these points: Most participants were white British and females outnumbered males, and the authors suggested that clonal diversity may have been underestimated. Reportedly, close to half of the unique spike-specific TCRs recognized epitopes lying outside the regions that are mutated in the B.1.351 and B.1.1.7 variants. After two AZD1222 doses, both the breadth and the depth of spike-specific TCRs were significantly higher than at day 0 and than in MenACWY recipients. Only five or six AZD1222 recipients were SARS-CoV-2 seropositive at baseline, limiting conclusions about previously exposed vaccinees. Vaccine-associated CD4 TCRs spanned the whole spike protein, with dominant responses in regions 160-218 and 743-854. The 56-69-year group was small, and its depth increase did not reach significance, likely because of low power. Because no day 14 peak-response samples were available, repertoires were characterized only after the peak T cell response.

The CDR3 regions of human TCRbeta chains were analyzed by immunosequencing. Turning to the authors' computational methods: TCRs in the repertoires were matched against a reference library of SARS-CoV-2-specific TCRs that had been generated with the MIRA antigen-specificity platform. Breadth meant the fraction of unique TCRs that were SARS-CoV-2-associated, whereas depth meant the fraction of total T cells that were SARS-CoV-2-associated. Using the MIRA data, each spike-specific TCR was assigned both to the spike region to which the TCR was reactive and to a CD4 or CD8 class. Log10-transformed breadth and depth values were compared by one-way ANOVA with Sidak's multiple comparisons tests. Entries here come from immuneACCESS through TCRdb and include only in-frame sequences with V and J called. Some clones fail to appear in such tables; in the studies checked, an unresolved V gene covers under half of the shortfall, and the cause of the remainder is unknown. D and trimming were read from the DNA, whereas the V and J calls and clone size are those reported in that table. The sample table contains 150,000 to 160,000 clones; only one count was recorded for roughly 90% of them. Approximately 17% of the sample is held by the ten biggest clonotypes.

About this clone itself: The antigen it binds to is not known. No much larger clonotype is one base removed from it; base qualities were not supplied.

The time point label, read with the paper, signifies: baseline before first vaccination. Vaccinee samples came from UK trials COV001 and COV002, including a single-blind randomized controlled phase 2/3 trial of AZD1222 (ChAdOx1 nCoV-19) in healthy adults. For TCRbeta chain sequencing, PBMC samples were collected from trial participants at day 0 and at day 28 after the second dose. This TCR derives from an adult in good health. Sequenced here: peripheral blood, sampled on day 0 of AZD1222 vaccination.

At the DNA level, the sequence is TGTGCCAGCAGCGCCGGGGGGTGGGAGGCAATCACTGAAGCTTTCTTT. Protein translation: CASSAGGWEAITEAFF. The V and J genes are TRBV6-2 or TRBV6-3 and TRBJ1-1; the D gene is perhaps TRBD1, from 5 matching bases. At the junction V is shortened by 6 bases and J by 4 bases, with 21 bases in between. CDR1 MNHEY and CDR2 SVGEGT are derived from the germline V gene. There are 16 amino acids in the CDR3, from cysteine to phenylalanine inclusive. CDR3 DNA only is kept here, 48 bases in frame from base 1.